These 31 T cell receptor beta chains originate from one sample sequenced in a study of blood T cell repertoires in COVID-19. The repertoire was sequenced with immunoSEQ multiplex PCR; TCRdb's copy has only in-frame clones and lacks some. Among just under 150,000 clones listed, approximately 88% were seen once. Material for sequencing was peripheral blood. These receptors were collected from a woman in her forties or fifties with acute or convalescent COVID-19.

This clone was found once. The chain combines TRBV28 with TRBJ1-3; the D gene is possibly TRBD1 (6 bases). This CDR3 spans 15 amino acids. The V and J ends lost 6 bases and 0 bases respectively, with 12 bases between them. Germline V gene data show CDR1 as MDHEN and CDR2 as SYDVKM. CDR3: CASRNRARSGNTIYF. Written as DNA, the CDR3 is TGTGCCAGCAGAAACAGGGCCCGCTCTGGAAACACCATATATTTT.

This clone was recorded only once. The rearrangement links TRBV19 to TRBJ2-2; 9 bases fit TRBD1. Per the germline V gene, CDR1 is LNHDA and CDR2 is SQIVND (reference sequence). The CDR3 consists of 16 residues. J was trimmed by 3 bases and V by 0 bases; bases with no gene match: 2. The CDR3 protein is CASSIDRTGDTGELFF. Here the CDR3 DNA reads TGTGCCAGTAGTATAGATAGGACAGGGGACACCGGGGAGCTGTTTTTT.

This chain joins TRBV5-1 and TRBJ2-1; possible D gene TRBD1, 6 bases. CDR1 and CDR2 (germline): SGHRS, YFSETQ. The CDR3 runs 12 residues. V lost 3 bases, J lost 5 bases, and 6 bases lay in between. DNA of the CDR3: TGCGCCAGCAGCTGGACAGACAATGAGCAGTTCTTC. This sequence encodes CASSWTDNEQFF.

This clone was seen a single time. V is TRBV18 and J is TRBJ2-1, with D maybe TRBD2 (6 bases). Looked up from germline, CDR1 is KGHSH and CDR2 is LQKENI. The V end lost 2 bases, the J end lost 3 bases, and 14 bases lay between the germline ends. There are 16 residues in the CDR3. Written as DNA, the CDR3 is TGTGCCAGCTCACCAGCGGGACGGACCTACTACAATGAGCAGTTCTTC. It encodes CASSPAGRTYYNEQFF.

The chain is built from TRBV3-1 (or the pseudogene TRBV3-2) and TRBJ1-1, with a possible D match to TRBD1 (6 bases). Per the germline V gene, CDR1 is LGHDT and CDR2 is YNNKEL (reference sequence). The CDR3 contains 14 residues. Trimming cost V 0 bases and J 9 bases, with 14 bases left between them. CDR3 amino acids: CASSQDLVGTKAFF. CDR3 DNA sequence: TGTGCCAGCAGCCAAGATCTGGTTGGGACAAAAGCTTTCTTT.

The chain recombines TRBV7-9 with TRBJ2-1; D might be TRBD2 (6 bases). Trimming removed 2 bases at V and 2 bases at J, with 19 bases between. Germline V CDR1 and CDR2: SEHNR, FQNEAQ (reference sequence). CDR3 length: 18 residues. This chain's CDR3 is CASSLYRGGGGTYNEQFF. The DNA for the CDR3 is TGTGCCAGCAGCTTATACCGAGGTGGCGGAGGGACCTACAATGAGCAGTTCTTC.

This sequence joins TRBV6-5 and TRBJ1-2, with 9 nucleotides matching TRBD1. Germline CDR1 MNHEY, CDR2 SVGAGI. This CDR3 is built from 15 residues. The V segment lost 0 bases and the J segment 8 bases; nucleotides outside the gene matches: 7. CDR3 protein: CASSYSIGQGKGYTF. The CDR3 nucleotides read TGTGCCAGCAGTTACTCGATAGGACAGGGGAAGGGCTACACCTTC.

The rearrangement joins TRBV4-1 to TRBJ2-3; TRBD2 aligns across 7 bases. J lost 7 bases, V lost 3 bases, and 13 bases had no gene match. The V gene's germline CDR1 is MGHRA and CDR2 YSYEKL. The CDR3 length is 16 residues. The CDR3 spells CASSQGAGLGFNTQYF. The DNA of the CDR3 is TGCGCCAGCAGCCAGGGAGCAGGACTAGGCTTCAATACGCAGTATTTT.

The gene calls are TRBV28 and TRBJ2-7; D is undetermined. Germline lookup yields CDR1 MDHEN and CDR2 SYDVKM. There are 12 residues in the CDR3. V was cut by 4 bases and J by 1 base, with 5 bases left in between. For the CDR3, the DNA is TGTGCCAGCAGTTCCAATTCCTACGAGCAGTACTTC. Amino acid sequence: CASSSNSYEQYF.

CDR3: CASSSQLAGQNIQYF. CDR3 DNA sequence: TGTGCCAGTAGTTCCCAACTAGCGGGACAGAACATTCAGTACTTC. The V call is TRBV19, the J call TRBJ2-4, with 10 positions matching TRBD2. The CDR3 length is 15 residues. The V gene end was trimmed by 5 bases and the J gene end by 7 bases; junction bases not matched to a gene: 8. CDR1 and CDR2 (germline): LNHDA, SQIVND (reference sequence).

The chain joins TRBV10-2 to TRBJ1-2; D gene unclear. In germline, CDR1 is WSHSY, CDR2 SAAADI. V dropped 2 bases and J dropped 2 bases, with 6 bases sitting between them. CDR3 length: 13 residues. The CDR3 region has the DNA TGCGCCAGCAGTGAGGTACAGAACTATGGCTACACCTTC. Translating gives CASSEVQNYGYTF.

V gene TRBV11-2 combines with J gene TRBJ1-2, with TRBD1 matching over 9 bases. The V gene end was trimmed by 0 bases and the J gene end by 4 bases; junction bases not matched to a gene: 9. Per the germline V gene, CDR1 is SGHAT and CDR2 is FQNNGV. This CDR3 region has 17 residues. Written as DNA, the CDR3 is TGTGCCAGCAGCTTAGATGGGGACAGGGCTGTACTCTATGGCTACACCTTC. Its translation: CASSLDGDRAVLYGYTF.

This chain's CDR3 is CASSQSGQNTEAFF. CDR3 sequence (DNA): TGTGCCAGCTCACAGTCAGGCCAGAACACTGAAGCTTTCTTT. The chain employs TRBV18 and TRBJ1-1; D remains ambiguous. V was clipped by 4 bases and J by 1 base, with 10 bases between them. CDR3 size: 14 residues. Germline lookup yields CDR1 KGHSH and CDR2 LQKENI.

The chain links TRBV6-5 to TRBJ1-1, with D possibly TRBD1 on 5 matching bases. Looked up from germline, CDR1 is MNHEY and CDR2 is SVGAGI. This CDR3 comprises 14 residues. Trimming left V 6 bases short and J 0 bases short, with 11 bases between. CDR3 in amino acids: CASRDNPLNTEAFF. The CDR3 nucleotides are TGTGCCAGCAGGGACAATCCCTTGAACACTGAAGCTTTCTTT.

This clone was seen a few times. The rearrangement links TRBV24-1 to TRBJ2-1; 8 positions match TRBD2. Losses at the gene ends were 1 base for V and 7 bases for J; bases not matched to a gene: 8. The CDR3 is 16 amino acids. Germline values: CDR1 KGHDR, CDR2 SFDVKD. CDR3 residues: CATSDLGGRTLNEQFF. The CDR3 DNA reads as TGTGCCACCAGTGATTTAGGCGGGAGGACCCTAAATGAGCAGTTCTTC.

The rearrangement uses TRBV20-1 and TRBJ2-3, with a weak D call TRBD1 (6 bases). Germline CDR1 DFQATT, CDR2 SNEGSKA (reference sequence). The CDR3 runs 11 residues. CDR3 protein: CSEGTTDTQYF. In DNA form, the CDR3 reads TGCAGCGAGGGGACAACAGATACGCAGTATTTT.

This chain joins TRBV2 and TRBJ2-1; 10 bases agree with TRBD2. V lost 3 bases, J lost 8 bases, and 7 bases stayed unmatched. The CDR3 totals 15 residues. The V gene's germline CDR1 is SNHLY and CDR2 FYNNEI. As DNA, the CDR3 is TGTGCCAGCAGTGACCTAAGCGGGAGGGCCCATGAGCAGTTCTTC. This codes for CASSDLSGRAHEQFF.

This clone was seen a handful of times. The rearrangement joins TRBV14 to TRBJ2-7; TRBD1 agrees at 8 bases. The CDR3 has 12 residues. In germline, CDR1 is SGHDN, CDR2 FVKESK. V shed 4 bases, J shed 4 bases, and the junction held 0 bases outside the gene matches. CDR3 in amino acids: CASSRTGYEQYF. The CDR3 coding sequence is TGTGCCAGCAGCCGGACAGGGTACGAGCAGTACTTC.

The genes are TRBV30 and TRBJ1-1; 7 bases are shared with TRBD1. V was pared by 4 bases and J by 6 bases, with 5 bases of the junction left unmatched. Germline V gene lookup returns CDR1 GTSNPN and CDR2 SVGIG (reference sequence). The CDR3 is 12 amino acids. The CDR3 spells CAWKDRVSEAFF. CDR3 nucleotide sequence: TGTGCCTGGAAAGACAGGGTATCTGAAGCTTTCTTT.

The genes are TRBV27 and TRBJ2-7; tentatively, D is TRBD1 (5 bases). In germline, CDR1 is MNHEY, CDR2 SMNVEV (reference sequence). The length of the CDR3 is 16 residues. The V end lost 5 bases, the J end lost 3 bases, and 20 bases lay between the germline ends. CDR3 DNA sequence: TGTGCCAGCAGTCCCTTCCTGTTTAGCAGGGTCTACGAGCAGTACTTC. Residues: CASSPFLFSRVYEQYF.

The J gene is TRBJ2-2, the V gene TRBV2, with D possibly TRBD1 on 5 matching bases. The V gene's germline CDR1 is SNHLY and CDR2 FYNNEI. There are 14 residues in the CDR3. Trimming stripped 6 bases from V and 2 bases from J, with 10 bases between. In DNA form, the CDR3 reads TGTGCCAGCAGGACAGTGGAAAACACCGGGGAGCTGTTTTTT. It translates to CASRTVENTGELFF.

This chain joins TRBV19 and TRBJ1-1, with D perhaps matching TRBD1 (5 bases). In germline, CDR1 is LNHDA, CDR2 SQIVND (reference sequence). Trimming removed 3 bases at V and 1 base at J, with 12 bases between. CDR3 length: 15 amino acids. This CDR3 reads CASSIIRGSNTEAFF. The CDR3 nucleotides read TGTGCCAGTAGTATTATAAGGGGCTCGAACACTGAAGCTTTCTTT.

In this sample, this clone turned up a few times. The chain has TRBV10-1 and TRBJ1-4; D gene unclear. V lost 5 bases to trimming and J lost 5 bases, with 9 bases between them. The germline V gene has CDR1 WNHNN and CDR2 SYGVQD (reference sequence). The CDR3 is 13 amino acids. Written as DNA, the CDR3 is TGCGCCAGCAGTCCGGGATCGAATGAAAAACTGTTTTTT. It is translated as CASSPGSNEKLFF.

The chain uses TRBV30 and TRBJ1-1, with 9 bases identical to TRBD1. Germline CDR1 and CDR2: GTSNPN and SVGIG (reference sequence). The J segment lost 1 base and the V segment lost 1 base, leaving 4 bases of the junction unmatched. The CDR3 extends over 15 amino acids. CDR3 sequence: CAWSALDRGNTEAFF. In nucleotides, the CDR3 is TGTGCCTGGAGTGCATTGGACAGGGGGAACACTGAAGCTTTCTTT.

V gene TRBV3-1 (or the pseudogene TRBV3-2) combines with J gene TRBJ1-1; D is possibly TRBD1 (6 bases). The CDR3 has 15 residues. Germline CDR1 reads LGHDT; CDR2 reads YNNKEL (reference sequence). Trimming cost V 1 base and J 4 bases, with 13 bases left between them. For the CDR3, the DNA is TGTGCCAGCAGCCAAGTTCAGGGGCGCGGCACTGAAGCTTTCTTT. Its protein is CASSQVQGRGTEAFF.

The chain carries TRBV28 and TRBJ1-5, with unresolved D. CDR1 and CDR2 from the germline V gene are MDHEN and SYDVKM. The V and J ends lost 8 bases and 7 bases respectively, with 15 bases between them. This CDR3 is built from 13 residues. The CDR3 here is CASGVAGAQPQHF. CDR3 coding DNA: TGTGCCAGCGGGGTCGCGGGAGCCCAGCCCCAGCATTTT. The variable domain in full, with the rest retrieved from reference TRBV28 and TRBJ1-5, is DVKVTQSSRYLVKRTGEKVFLECVQDMDHENMFWYRQDPGLGLRLIYFSYDVKMKEKGDIPEGYSVSREKKERFSLILESASTNQTSMYLCASGVAGAQPQHFGDGTRLSIL.

The sample holds one count of this clone. The V and J genes are TRBV5-6 and TRBJ1-3; TRBD1 agrees at 10 bases. This CDR3 has 15 amino acids. Trimming took 4 bases from V and 4 from J; bases not matched to a gene: 5. Per the germline V gene, CDR1 is SGHDT and CDR2 is YYEEEE. CDR3: CASSRTGGLGNTIYF. In DNA form, the CDR3 reads TGTGCCAGCAGCCGGACAGGGGGGTTAGGAAACACCATATATTTT.

The rearrangement uses TRBV29-1 and TRBJ1-1; possible D gene TRBD1, 6 bases. The V and J ends lost 2 bases and 3 bases respectively, with 10 bases between them. Per the germline V gene, CDR1 is SQVTM and CDR2 is ANQGSEA. The CDR3 is made up of 13 amino acids. The CDR3 DNA reads TGCAGCGTTGAACAGGGGCCAGACACTGAAGCTTTCTTT. It specifies CSVEQGPDTEAFF.

This sequence joins TRBV7-8 and TRBJ1-5; a weak D match, TRBD1 (6 bases). V dropped 2 bases and J dropped 3 bases, with 17 bases sitting between them. The CDR3 has 17 amino acids. Germline assignment: CDR1 SGHVS and CDR2 FQNEAQ. CDR3 nucleotide sequence: TGTGCCAGCAGCTTAAGGGGGTCCACCTCCCACAATCAGCCCCAGCATTTT. Encoded protein: CASSLRGSTSHNQPQHF.

The chain links TRBV9 to TRBJ1-6; the D gene is possibly TRBD1 (5 bases). V was trimmed by 0 bases and J by 11 bases, leaving 18 bases between them. Germline lookup yields CDR1 SGDLS and CDR2 YYNGEE. The CDR3 covers 16 residues. CDR3 sequence: CASSVDRGGNYAPLHF. CDR3 in DNA: TGTGCCAGCAGCGTAGATCGGGGGGGGAATTACGCACCCCTCCACTTT.

The gene calls are TRBV4-2 and TRBJ2-3; 9 bases map to TRBD2. This CDR3 is built from 18 residues. Per germline, CDR1 LGHNA and CDR2 YNFKEQ. V shed 3 bases, J shed 0 bases, and the junction held 10 bases outside the gene matches. This CDR3 reads CASSQLSGGTFSTDTQYF. The CDR3 nucleotides are TGTGCCAGCAGCCAGCTCAGCGGGGGGACCTTTAGCACAGATACGCAGTATTTT.